This TCR beta chain came from a study of blood T cell repertoires in COVID-19 (dated by TCRdb to about 2020). Study-level background: The collaborator samples originated in the United States, Italy and Spain and spanned the acute and convalescent phases of COVID-19. Samples were obtained from the ongoing ImmuneRACE study (first 160 participants) and from over 1,000 subjects provided by 6 global collaborators. Where available, HLA class I and class II types were taken from metadata supplied by the sample provider and were not determined by assay-based typing. The prospective study material was composed of cDNA or gDNA derived from T cells, B-cell-depleted T cells, or PBMCs. Subjects who had been exposed to COVID-19, were actively infected with it, or had recovered from it provided the deeply sampled blood TCRbeta repertoires that made up the dataset. A freely available public database, intended as a resource for researchers studying the immune response to SARS-CoV-2, is where the repertoires were released. Sample metadata almost always included a de-identified subject ID, COVID-19 status, age in years and sex. The paper's findings and limits, for the study overall: How much clinical and demographic metadata was included differed by source and by participant, and the metadata was provided uncurated.

CDR3 length: 15 amino acids, cysteine to phenylalanine. CDR3 DNA is the only sequence kept; it has 45 bases, read in frame from the first base. The germline V gene sets CDR1 to SGHDT and CDR2 to YYEEEE. After removal of 4 bases from V and 1 base from J, the junction retains 7 bases not matched to a gene. TCRbeta CDR3 regions were amplified from genomic DNA using the immunoSEQ Assay, a bias-controlled multiplex PCR. In the original analysis: Nucleated cell counts per sample were estimated from amplification of reference gene primers within the assay. To quantify the absolute abundance of each unique TCRbeta CDR3 rearrangement, sequence reads were collapsed and filtered. Productive Simpson clonality was computed per sample as the square root of Simpson's diversity index over productive rearrangements. Held by TCRdb, this immuneACCESS table contains in-frame sequences only and omits some clones. Under half of the omission traces to an unresolved V gene where checked; the cause of the rest is unknown. The DNA gave D and trimming, while V, J and clone size come from that table. Present in this sample are some 200,000 clones, 80% of which were seen just once. Less than 7% of the sample rests with the top ten.

Whole blood was collected in K2EDTA tubes by collaborating institutions according to the institutions' own protocols. For TCRbeta analysis, collaborator samples were shipped as frozen whole blood, as isolated PBMCs, or as DNA extracted from either sample type. This clone appeared a single time. It has no known antigen specificity. There are no base qualities to consult, and no much larger clone falls within one base. This TCR derives from a woman aged 70-85 years with acute or convalescent COVID-19. The sample comprised peripheral blood. The rearranged chain carries TRBV5-6 and TRBJ1-2; 7 central nucleotides agree with TRBD1. The DNA sequence follows: TGTGCCAGCAGCACCCGGGACAGAATTAACTATGGCTACACCTTC. Protein translation: CASSTRDRINYGYTF. With the rest looked up from the reference TRBV5-6 and TRBJ1-2 genes rather than sequenced, the full variable domain is DAGVTQSPTHLIKTRGQQVTLRCSPKSGHDTVSWYQQALGQGPQFIFQYYEEEERQRGNFPDRFSGHQFPNYSSELNVNALLLGDSALYLCASSTRDRINYGYTFGSGTRLTVV.